Listed here are 21 T cell receptor beta chains from one sample, sequenced in a study of T cell repertoires in aging, cancer and after chemotherapy. A mixed TRB-A/B primer pool amplified rearranged TRB by multiplex touch-down PCR. One entry per CDR3 protein results from TCRdb running MiXCR on the multiplex PCR reads. This table has about 13,000 distinct CDR3 sequences, about 26% appearing once. Peripheral blood genomic DNA, not sorted cells or RNA, was the template. Sequencing was performed on blood. Every receptor here comes from a human donor in good health.

In its sample, this clonotype was seen a few times. The CDR3 DNA follows: TGTGCCAGTAGTAGGGGGGTCGGGGAGCTGTTTTTT. Protein: CASSRGVGELFF. The V call is TRBV19, the J call TRBJ2-2; TRBD2 is a possible D gene (6 bases). Trimming took 4 bases from V and 7 from J, leaving 7 bases between them. Germline CDR1 and CDR2: LNHDA and SQIVND (reference sequence). This CDR3 has 12 amino acids.

Notes on this clonotype: The junction does not match germline at one end; this may be a read error. The J gene is TRBJ2-3, the V gene TRBV29-1; D remains unclear. Germline V gene sequence: CDR1 SQVTM, CDR2 ANQGSEA. This CDR3 spans 11 amino acids. CDR3 DNA: TGCAGCGCTGAATTATTAGGTACGCAGTATTTT. As protein: CSAELLGTQYF.

This clonotype showed up just a few times. The genes are TRBV18 and TRBJ1-1, with D perhaps TRBD1 (5 bases). V was trimmed by 0 bases and J by 4 bases, leaving 15 bases between them. The CDR3 length is 16 residues. The germline V gene has CDR1 KGHSH and CDR2 LQKENI. The DNA for the CDR3 is TGTGCCAGCTCACCACCGAACGATTCCCAGGGCACTGAAGCTTTCTTT. Translating gives CASSPPNDSQGTEAFF.

This sequence joins TRBV19 and TRBJ2-4, with TRBD1 identical over 9 bases. Germline CDR1 LNHDA, CDR2 SQIVND (reference sequence). Losses at the gene ends were 7 bases for V and 5 bases for J; bases not matched to a gene: 6. This CDR3 region has 14 residues. CDR3: CASTNRGRENIQYF. The CDR3 DNA reads as TGTGCCAGTACCAACAGGGGGCGCGAAAACATTCAGTACTTC.

The chain is built from TRBV5-8 and TRBJ2-5, with 7 bases identical to TRBD1. The V gene's germline CDR1 is SGHTS and CDR2 YDEGEE. The J segment lost 7 bases and the V segment lost 4 bases, leaving 7 bases of the junction unmatched. The CDR3 has 13 residues. The CDR3 loop is CASSQDYRGTQYF. DNA of the CDR3: TGTGCCAGCAGCCAAGACTACAGGGGGACCCAGTACTTC. Variable domain in full (rest from reference TRBV5-8 and TRBJ2-5): EAGVTQSPTHLIKTRGQQATLRCSPISGHTSVYWYQQALGLGLQFLLWYDEGEERNRGNFPPRFSGRQFPNYSSELNVNALELEDSALYLCASSQDYRGTQYFGPGTRLLVL.

The rearrangement links TRBV7-3 to TRBJ2-6; D unclear. CDR3 size: 15 residues. Trimming took 2 bases from V and 0 from J, leaving 5 bases between them. Germline CDR1 and CDR2: SGHTA and FQGTGA. In DNA form, the CDR3 reads TGTGCCAGCAGCTTACGCAGCTCTGGGGCCAACGTCCTGACTTTC. Protein: CASSLRSSGANVLTF.

This sequence joins TRBV27 and TRBJ1-2; 9 positions agree with TRBD1. V was clipped by 5 bases and J by 1 base; unmatched bases: 11. Germline lookup yields CDR1 MNHEY and CDR2 SMNVEV (reference sequence). The CDR3 has 17 amino acids. Here the CDR3 reads CASSPGTGSFGNYGYTF. The CDR3 DNA sequence: TGTGCCAGCAGTCCGGGGACAGGGTCCTTCGGTAACTATGGCTACACCTTC.

The V and J genes are TRBV27 and TRBJ1-2; no reliable D call. V was shortened by 6 bases and J by 4 bases, with 18 bases between the two germline ends. Germline values: CDR1 MNHEY, CDR2 SMNVEV (reference sequence). CDR3 size: 15 residues. The CDR3 region has the DNA TGTGCCAGCAGACTACGCGGATTCGGAGCCTATGGCTACACCTTC. This codes for CASRLRGFGAYGYTF.

The chain employs TRBV20-1 and TRBJ1-5; D is unclear. Germline V gene lookup returns CDR1 DFQATT and CDR2 SNEGSKA (reference sequence). The CDR3 runs to 14 residues. Trimming took 0 bases from V and 3 from J, leaving 9 bases between them. CDR3 nucleotides: TGCAGTGCTAGAGATTTTAGGGCCAATCAGCCCCAGCATTTT. Residues: CSARDFRANQPQHF.

V usage is TRBV7-6 and J usage is TRBJ2-3; 7 bases fit TRBD2. V was pared by 4 bases and J by 5 bases, with 6 bases of the junction left unmatched. Per germline, CDR1 SGHVS and CDR2 FNYEAQ. The CDR3 contains 14 residues. CDR3 nucleotides: TGTGCCAGCAGCTCGCCGGGGAGGGGAGATACGCAGTATTTT. This sequence encodes CASSSPGRGDTQYF.

By share, this clonotype counts as medium-sized (0.01 to 0.1%). The J gene is TRBJ1-6, the V gene TRBV20-1; D is unresolved. The V end was cut by 1 base, the J end by 7 bases, with 8 bases between. CDR3 size: 13 residues. Germline lookup yields CDR1 DFQATT and CDR2 SNEGSKA (reference sequence). CDR3 in amino acids: CSARARQNSPLHF. In DNA form, the CDR3 reads TGCAGTGCTAGAGCCAGGCAGAATTCACCCCTCCACTTT.

The chain is built from TRBV10-1 and TRBJ2-7; possibly TRBD2 for D (6 bases). The ends were cut back, 8 bases at V and 5 bases at J, with 22 bases in the middle. CDR3 length: 15 residues. Germline V lookup: CDR1 WNHNN, CDR2 SYGVQD (reference sequence). This CDR3 reads CASLLWEDKLDEQYF. CDR3 sequence (DNA): TGCGCCAGCCTCCTATGGGAGGATAAACTGGACGAGCAGTACTTC.

J is TRBJ2-3 and V is TRBV5-1; 10 bases are a match to TRBD2. The CDR3 contains 16 residues. Trimming removed 0 bases from V and 2 bases from J; junction bases left unmatched: 3. Germline CDR1 and CDR2: SGHRS and YFSETQ. DNA of the CDR3: TGCGCCAGCAGCTTGGCCGGGACTAGCGACACAGATACGCAGTATTTT. Translating gives CASSLAGTSDTDTQYF.

The chain recombines TRBV10-3 with TRBJ1-1; D call uncertain. V was pared by 2 bases and J by 0 bases, with 7 bases between. This CDR3 has 14 amino acids. Germline V gives CDR1 ENHRY, CDR2 SYGVKD. The CDR3 protein is CAISEGRLNTEAFF. CDR3 coding DNA: TGTGCCATCAGTGAGGGCAGGTTGAACACTGAAGCTTTCTTT.

By share, this clonotype ranks as medium-sized. The chain employs TRBV7-6 and TRBJ2-3; no definite D call. V lost 3 bases to trimming and J lost 2 bases, with 9 bases between them. CDR1 and CDR2 from the germline V gene are SGHVS and FNYEAQ. The CDR3 totals 14 residues. The DNA for the CDR3 is TGTGCCAGCAGCTTTGGCCCAGCCACAGATACGCAGTATTTT. Its translation is CASSFGPATDTQYF.

The table lists this clonotype with a few counts. The chain uses TRBV19 and TRBJ1-5; D gene unclear. The V gene's germline CDR1 is LNHDA and CDR2 SQIVND (reference sequence). V was clipped by 6 bases and J by 1 base, with 16 bases between them. CDR3 length: 16 residues. The CDR3 sequence: CASSWALVGSNQPQHF. DNA of the CDR3: TGTGCCAGTAGCTGGGCTCTAGTAGGAAGCAATCAGCCCCAGCATTTT.

The sample holds a few counts of this clonotype. The chain carries TRBV28 and TRBJ2-7, with D maybe TRBD1 (6 bases). This CDR3 contains 11 residues. In germline, CDR1 is MDHEN, CDR2 SYDVKM. V was clipped by 8 bases and J by 6 bases, with 11 bases between them. The DNA for the CDR3 is TGTGCCAGCGTTACAGGGTCCGAGCAGTACTTC. Its translation: CASVTGSEQYF.

The V and J genes are TRBV18 and TRBJ2-3; 10 bases are a match to TRBD2. The germline CDR1 and CDR2 sequences are KGHSH and LQKENI. Trimming at V came to 9 bases and at J to 4 bases, leaving 7 bases not matched to a gene. This CDR3 comprises 14 residues. CDR3 DNA: TGTGCCAGTAGTGAGCGGGGGGGCCCAGATACGCAGTATTTT. Translated: CASSERGGPDTQYF.

This chain connects TRBV6-5 to TRBJ2-1; 10 bases align to TRBD2. Per germline, CDR1 MNHEY and CDR2 SVGAGI. This CDR3 is built from 15 residues. V shed 2 bases and J 10 bases; nucleotides not matched to a gene: 8. The CDR3 protein is CASSYRGSGGREQFF. As DNA, the CDR3 is TGTGCCAGCAGTTACCGGGGTAGCGGGGGGAGGGAGCAGTTCTTC.

The V gene is TRBV12-5, the J gene TRBJ1-2; 7 positions agree with TRBD1. Per the germline V gene, CDR1 is LGHNT and CDR2 is FRNRAP. CDR3 size: 12 residues. Trimming cost V 6 bases and J 8 bases; bases outside gene matches: 6. This CDR3 reads CASGRQGPGYTF. The CDR3 DNA reads TGTGCTAGTGGCCGACAGGGTCCCGGCTACACCTTC.

This clonotype was seen more than once but under ten times. The chain carries TRBV30 and TRBJ2-2, with D perhaps matching TRBD1 (7 bases). The V end was cut by 1 base, the J end by 2 bases, with 17 bases between. The germline CDR1 and CDR2 sequences are GTSNPN and SVGIG (reference sequence). The CDR3 length is 17 residues. CDR3 nucleotides: TGTGCCTGGAGTGAGAGTATCCAGGGGGGAAACACCGGGGAGCTGTTTTTT. This sequence encodes CAWSESIQGGNTGELFF.